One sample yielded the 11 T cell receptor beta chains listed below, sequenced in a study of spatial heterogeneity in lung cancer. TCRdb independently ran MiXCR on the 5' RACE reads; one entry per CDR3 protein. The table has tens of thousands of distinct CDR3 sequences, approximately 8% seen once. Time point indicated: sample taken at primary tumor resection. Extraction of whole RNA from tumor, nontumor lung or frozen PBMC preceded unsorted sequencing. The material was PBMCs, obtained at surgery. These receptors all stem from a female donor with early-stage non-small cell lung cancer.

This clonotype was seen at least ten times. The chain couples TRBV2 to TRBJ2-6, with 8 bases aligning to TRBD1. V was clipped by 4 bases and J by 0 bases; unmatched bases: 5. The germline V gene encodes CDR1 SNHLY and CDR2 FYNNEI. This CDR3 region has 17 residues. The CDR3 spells CASSADRGGSGANVLTF. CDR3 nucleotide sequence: TGTGCCAGCAGTGCCGACAGGGGAGGCTCTGGGGCCAACGTCCTGACTTTC.

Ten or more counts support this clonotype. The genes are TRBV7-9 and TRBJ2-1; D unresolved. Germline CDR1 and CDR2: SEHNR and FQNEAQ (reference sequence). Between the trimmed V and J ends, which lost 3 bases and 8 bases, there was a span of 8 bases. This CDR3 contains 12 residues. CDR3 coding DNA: TGTGCCAGCAGCTTGGTCCCGGATGAGCAGTTCTTC. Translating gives CASSLVPDEQFF.

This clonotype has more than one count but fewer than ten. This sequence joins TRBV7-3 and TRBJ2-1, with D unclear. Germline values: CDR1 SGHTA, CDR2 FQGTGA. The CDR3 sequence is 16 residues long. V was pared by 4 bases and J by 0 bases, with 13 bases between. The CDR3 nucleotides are TGTGCCAGCAGCTGGAGCGCGTTGAGCTCCTACAATGAGCAGTTCTTC. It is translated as CASSWSALSSYNEQFF.

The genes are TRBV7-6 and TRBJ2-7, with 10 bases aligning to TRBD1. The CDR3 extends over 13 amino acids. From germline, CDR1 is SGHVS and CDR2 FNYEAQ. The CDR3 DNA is TGTGCCAGCAGCTTAGGACAGGGGGCCGAGCAGCACGTC. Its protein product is CASSLGQGAEQHV.

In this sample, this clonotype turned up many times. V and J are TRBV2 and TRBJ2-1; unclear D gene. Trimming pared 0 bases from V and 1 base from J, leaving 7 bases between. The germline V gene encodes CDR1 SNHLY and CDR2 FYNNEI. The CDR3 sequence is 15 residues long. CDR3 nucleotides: TGTGCCAGCAGTGAAGCTGGCCCGTCCTACAATGAGCAGTTCTTC. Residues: CASSEAGPSYNEQFF.

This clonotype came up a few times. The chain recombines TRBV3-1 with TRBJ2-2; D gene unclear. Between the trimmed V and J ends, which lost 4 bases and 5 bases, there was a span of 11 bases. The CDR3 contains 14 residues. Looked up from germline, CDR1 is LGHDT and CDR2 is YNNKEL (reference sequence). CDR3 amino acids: CASSPQAGTGELFF. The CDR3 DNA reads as TGTGCCAGCAGCCCTCAAGCTGGGACCGGGGAGCTGTTTTTT.

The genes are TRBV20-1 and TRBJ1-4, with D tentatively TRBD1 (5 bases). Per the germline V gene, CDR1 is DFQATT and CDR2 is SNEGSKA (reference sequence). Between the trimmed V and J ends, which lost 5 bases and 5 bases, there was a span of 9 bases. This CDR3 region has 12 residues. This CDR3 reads CSARRQNEKLFF. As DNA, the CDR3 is TGCAGTGCTCGTAGACAGAATGAAAAACTGTTTTTT.

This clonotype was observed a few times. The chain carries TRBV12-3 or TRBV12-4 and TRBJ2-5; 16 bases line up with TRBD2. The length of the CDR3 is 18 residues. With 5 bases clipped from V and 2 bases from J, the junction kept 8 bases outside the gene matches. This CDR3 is CASSPGLAGGPPQETQYF. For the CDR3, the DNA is TGTGCCAGCAGTCCGGGACTAGCGGGGGGGCCGCCGCAAGAGACCCAGTACTTC.

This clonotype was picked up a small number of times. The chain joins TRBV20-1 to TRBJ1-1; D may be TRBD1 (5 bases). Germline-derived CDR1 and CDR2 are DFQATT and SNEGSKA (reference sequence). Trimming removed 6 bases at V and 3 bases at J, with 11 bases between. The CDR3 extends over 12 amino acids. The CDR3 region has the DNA TGCAGTGCGGAGGGGTTGTACACTGAAGCTTTCTTT. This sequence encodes CSAEGLYTEAFF.

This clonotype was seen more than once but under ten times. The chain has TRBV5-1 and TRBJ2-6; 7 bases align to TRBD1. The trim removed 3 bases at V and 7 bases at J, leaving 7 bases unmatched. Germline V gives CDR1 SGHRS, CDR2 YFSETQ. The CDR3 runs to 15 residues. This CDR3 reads CASSSAGTDANVLTF. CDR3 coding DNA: TGCGCCAGCAGCTCCGCCGGGACAGACGCCAACGTCCTGACTTTC.

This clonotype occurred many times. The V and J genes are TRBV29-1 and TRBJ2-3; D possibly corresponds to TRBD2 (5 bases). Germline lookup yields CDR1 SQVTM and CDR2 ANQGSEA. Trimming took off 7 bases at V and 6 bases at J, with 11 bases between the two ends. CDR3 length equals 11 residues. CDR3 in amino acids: CSATRSDTQYF. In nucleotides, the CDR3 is TGCAGCGCAACTAGATCCGATACGCAGTATTTT.